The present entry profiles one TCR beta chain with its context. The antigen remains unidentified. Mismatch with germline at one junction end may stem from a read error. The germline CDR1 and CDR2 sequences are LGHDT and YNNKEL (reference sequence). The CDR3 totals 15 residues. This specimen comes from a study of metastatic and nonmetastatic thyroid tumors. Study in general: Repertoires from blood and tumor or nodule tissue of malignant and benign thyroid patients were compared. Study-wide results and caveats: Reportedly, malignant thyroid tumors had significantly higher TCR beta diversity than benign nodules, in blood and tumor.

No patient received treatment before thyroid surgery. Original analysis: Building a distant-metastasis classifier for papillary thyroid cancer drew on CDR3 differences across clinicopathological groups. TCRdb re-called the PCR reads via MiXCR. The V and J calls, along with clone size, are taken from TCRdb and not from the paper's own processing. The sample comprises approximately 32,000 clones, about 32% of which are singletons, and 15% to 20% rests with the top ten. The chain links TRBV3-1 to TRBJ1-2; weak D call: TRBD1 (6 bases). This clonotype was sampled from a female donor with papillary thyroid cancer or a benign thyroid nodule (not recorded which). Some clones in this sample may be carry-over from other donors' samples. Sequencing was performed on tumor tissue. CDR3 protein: CASSQGTVGNSGYTF. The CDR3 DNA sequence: TGTGCCAGCAGCCAAGGGACAGTAGGTAACTCTGGCTACACCTTC. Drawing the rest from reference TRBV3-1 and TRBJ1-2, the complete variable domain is DTAVSQTPKYLVTQMGNDKSIKCEQNLGHDTMYWYKQDSKKFLKIMFSYNNKELIINETVPNRFSPKSPDKAHLNLHINSLELGDSAVYFCASSQGTVGNSGYTFGSGTRLTVV.